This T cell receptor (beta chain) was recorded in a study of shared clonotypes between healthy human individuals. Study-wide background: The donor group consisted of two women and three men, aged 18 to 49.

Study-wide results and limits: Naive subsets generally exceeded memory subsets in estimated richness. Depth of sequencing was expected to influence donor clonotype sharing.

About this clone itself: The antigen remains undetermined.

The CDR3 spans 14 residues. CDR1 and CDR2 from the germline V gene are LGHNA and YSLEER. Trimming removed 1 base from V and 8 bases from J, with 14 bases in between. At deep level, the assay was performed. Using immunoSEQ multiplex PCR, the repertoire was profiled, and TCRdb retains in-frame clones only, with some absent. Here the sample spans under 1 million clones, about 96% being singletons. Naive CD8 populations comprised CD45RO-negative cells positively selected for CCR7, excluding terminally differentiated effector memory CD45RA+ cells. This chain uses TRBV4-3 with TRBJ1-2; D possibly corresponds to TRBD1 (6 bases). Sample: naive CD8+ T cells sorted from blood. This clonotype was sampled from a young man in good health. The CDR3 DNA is TGCGCCAGCAGCCAAGTACCCGACAGGCGGGGCTACACCTTC. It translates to CASSQVPDRRGYTF.